This T cell receptor (beta chain) was obtained from a study of CD8 T cells in ankylosing spondylitis. On this clonotype itself: Its antigen is as yet unknown.

The CDR3 totals 15 residues. The V end was cut by 1 base, the J end by 6 bases, with 16 bases between. Per germline, CDR1 SGHRS and CDR2 YFSETQ. TCRdb called the 5' RACE reads again in MiXCR, with one record for every CDR3 protein. The sample records 220,000 or so distinct CDR3 sequences, about 16% being singletons. General study results and limits: A TCR beta motif of seven or eight highly homologous variants appeared characteristic of ankylosing spondylitis blood.

The chain combines TRBV5-1 with TRBJ1-1; unclear D gene. Material: blood, either unsorted or a sorted T cell fraction (not recorded which). The clonotype comes from a male donor with ankylosing spondylitis. The CDR3 coding sequence is TGCGCCAGCAGCTTGTTAGATGCTAATCCGGCTGAAGCTTTCTTT. Translated: CASSLLDANPAEAFF.